This T cell receptor beta chain was retrieved from a study of technical replicates of blood from a few donors. Assay used: immunoSEQ multiplex PCR; TCRdb lists only in-frame clones, some missing. Of more than 90,000 clones listed, under 97% are singletons. CDR1 is SNHLY and CDR2 is FYNNEI in the germline V gene. This CDR3 is 14 amino acids long. V was pared by 4 bases and J by 0 bases, with 9 bases between. Sequencing was carried out using T cells isolated from PBMCs. The TCR was taken from a human donor in good health. The chain has TRBV2 and TRBJ1-1; D is unclear. The CDR3 here is CASSVRLMNTEAFF. DNA of the CDR3: TGTGCCAGCAGTGTGAGACTCATGAACACTGAAGCTTTCTTT.